The 22 T cell receptor beta chains below all came from one sample that was sequenced in a study of CD4 T cells in relation to SARS-CoV-2 and coronaviruses (dated by TCRdb to about 2021). The receptor library was made with the immunoSEQ multiplex PCR assay. TCRdb took this table from immuneACCESS and kept in-frame rearrangements with V and J called. Such tables lack part of the clones; where checked against another copy, unresolved V genes explain under half of the gap, and the rest is unexplained. The sample contains 60,000 to 75,000 clones, 85% to 95% of them found a single time. Clones ranked in the top ten supply around 0.25% of the sample. CD4+ T cells from unexposed donors were collected before the COVID-19 pandemic (2011-2018). Sequencing was performed on naive CD4+ T cells from PBMCs. Explained via the paper, the cell subset or site label denotes: naive CD4+ T cells isolated by negative enrichment. Source of these receptors: a human donor in good health.

J is TRBJ2-2 and V is TRBV6-6; D may be TRBD1 (6 bases). This CDR3 has 15 residues. CDR1 is MNHNY, CDR2 SVGAGI, per germline (reference sequence). The V end was cut by 6 bases, the J end by 7 bases, with 18 bases between. The CDR3 reads CASSPGQSRNGELFF. The CDR3 DNA reads as TGTGCCAGCAGCCCTGGACAGTCGCGGAACGGGGAGCTGTTTTTT.

The rearrangement uses TRBV5-1 and TRBJ2-7; TRBD1 matches 7 bases. This CDR3 is 17 amino acids long. Trimming cost V 0 bases and J 0 bases; bases outside gene matches: 9. Germline-derived CDR1 and CDR2 are SGHRS and YFSETQ. This CDR3 is CASSLAARGQSSYEQYF. DNA for the CDR3: TGCGCCAGCAGCTTGGCCGCGAGGGGGCAGAGCTCCTACGAGCAGTACTTC.

The V gene is TRBV6-5, the J gene TRBJ1-1; D not resolved. The CDR3 extends over 13 amino acids. The germline V gene has CDR1 MNHEY and CDR2 SVGAGI. The ends were cut back, 9 bases at V and 1 base at J, with 12 bases in the middle. The chain's CDR3 is CASPREGNTEAFF. CDR3 DNA: TGTGCCAGTCCGAGAGAGGGGAACACTGAAGCTTTCTTT.

The V and J genes are TRBV7-3 and TRBJ2-3; the D gene is possibly TRBD2 (6 bases). V lost 5 bases and J lost 11, with 14 bases in between. The CDR3 contains 12 residues. In germline, CDR1 is SGHTA, CDR2 FQGTGA. CDR3 in DNA: TGTGCCAGCAGCCGCGGGACTCGTGGGCAGTATTTT. It encodes CASSRGTRGQYF.

This chain connects TRBV3-1 (or the pseudogene TRBV3-2) to TRBJ2-5, with D perhaps TRBD1 or TRBD2 (5 bases each). Trimming removed 6 bases from V and 3 bases from J, with 14 bases in between. The CDR3 totals 14 residues. CDR1 and CDR2 (germline): LGHDT, YNNKEL (reference sequence). CDR3 region: CASRNRGGEETQYF. Written as DNA, the CDR3 is TGTGCCAGCAGGAACCGGGGCGGCGAAGAGACCCAGTACTTC.

This chain links TRBV28 with TRBJ1-2; D is possibly TRBD1 (5 bases). The CDR3 has 15 residues. Trimming took off 5 bases at V and 1 base at J, with 14 bases between the two ends. Germline lookup yields CDR1 MDHEN and CDR2 SYDVKM. CDR3 coding DNA: TGTGCCAGCAGTGGGGGGTCCAGTGGTAACTATGGCTACACCTTC. This sequence encodes CASSGGSSGNYGYTF.

This clone has just one count. The J gene is TRBJ1-1, the V gene TRBV6-5; tentatively, D is TRBD1 (5 bases). V shed 5 bases and J shed 11 bases, with 12 bases lying between them. Germline V CDR1 and CDR2: MNHEY, SVGAGI. This CDR3 region has 11 residues. The CDR3 bases are TGTGCCAGCAGTCCCCGGGGGTGGGCTTTCTTT. Its protein is CASSPRGWAFF.

The chain couples TRBV3-1 (or the pseudogene TRBV3-2) to TRBJ2-7; maybe TRBD2 (6 bases). Germline V gives CDR1 LGHDT, CDR2 YNNKEL (reference sequence). The germline V and J ends were trimmed by 0 bases and 6 bases, with 12 bases remaining between them. CDR3 length equals 14 residues. For the CDR3, the DNA is TGTGCCAGCAGCCAAGAGGGGGGAGTTCGCGAGCAGTACTTC. Encoded protein: CASSQEGGVREQYF.

This sequence joins TRBV2 and TRBJ1-2; 8 bases align to TRBD1. After removal of 0 bases from V and 4 bases from J, the junction contained 4 bases not matched to a gene. The CDR3 covers 15 residues. The germline CDR1 and CDR2 sequences are SNHLY and FYNNEI. CDR3 bases: TGTGCCAGCAGTGAAGCGCCGACAGGGGTCTATGGCTACACCTTC. Translated, it gives CASSEAPTGVYGYTF.

V and J are TRBV7-9 and TRBJ1-2, with TRBD1 as a possible D gene (5 bases). With 7 bases removed from V and 5 bases from J, the gap between germline ends came to 14 bases. CDR3 length: 13 amino acids. Germline values: CDR1 SEHNR, CDR2 FQNEAQ (reference sequence). The CDR3 coding sequence is TGTGCCAGCACCCTCTTTGGGGGGTATGGCTACACCTTC. It translates to CASTLFGGYGYTF.

The table lists this clone with a count of one. V and J are TRBV19 and TRBJ1-2; no definite D call. CDR3 length: 14 amino acids. V lost 5 bases and J lost 1, with 11 bases in between. CDR1 is LNHDA and CDR2 is SQIVND in the germline V gene (reference sequence). DNA of the CDR3: TGTGCCAGTAGTTTCGCCGGGATTAACTATGGCTACACCTTC. Protein sequence: CASSFAGINYGYTF.

This rearrangement joins TRBV4-3 to TRBJ1-4, with TRBD1 matching 9 bases. This CDR3 has 19 amino acids. Trimming at V came to 3 bases and at J to 7 bases, leaving 18 bases not matched to a gene. Germline lookup yields CDR1 LGHNA and CDR2 YSLEER. CDR3 protein: CASSHGAGQGRGVGEKLFF. CDR3 nucleotides: TGCGCCAGCAGCCACGGGGCGGGACAGGGTCGTGGGGTGGGTGAAAAACTGTTTTTT.

This clone appeared a few times. The V call is TRBV7-3, the J call TRBJ2-2; weak D call: TRBD2 (5 bases). Germline assignment: CDR1 SGHTA and CDR2 FQGTGA. V lost 5 bases, J lost 7 bases, and 11 bases lay in between. This CDR3 spans 13 amino acids. The CDR3 nucleotides are TGTGCCAGCAGCCCCGGACTGGACGGGGAGCTGTTTTTT. It codes for CASSPGLDGELFF. Supplemented by reference TRBV7-3 and TRBJ2-2, the full variable domain reads GAGVSQTPSNKVTEKGKYVELRCDPISGHTALYWYRQSLGQGPEFLIYFQGTGAADDSGLPNDRFFAVRPEGSVSTLKIQRTERGDSAVYLCASSPGLDGELFFGEGSRLTVL.

V gene TRBV28 combines with J gene TRBJ1-5, with 10 bases lining up with TRBD1. Trimming took 3 bases from V and 3 from J; bases not matched to a gene: 5. The CDR3 spans 16 residues. Per germline, CDR1 MDHEN and CDR2 SYDVKM. The CDR3 nucleotides are TGTGCCAGCAGTTTTGGGGACAGGGGCGCCAATCAGCCCCAGCATTTT. Amino acids: CASSFGDRGANQPQHF.

The J gene is TRBJ1-4, the V gene TRBV6-2 or TRBV6-3, with unresolved D. Germline V gives CDR1 MNHEY, CDR2 SVGEGT. This CDR3 spans 13 amino acids. V was pared by 4 bases and J by 5 bases, with 8 bases between. The CDR3 nucleotides read TGTGCCAGCAGTTTCCGACTGAATGAAAAACTGTTTTTT. It encodes CASSFRLNEKLFF.

The chain joins TRBV7-8 to TRBJ2-4; 7 nucleotides match TRBD2. Germline V gives CDR1 SGHVS, CDR2 FQNEAQ. This CDR3 comprises 16 residues. Trimming cost V 1 base and J 3 bases; bases outside gene matches: 6. The CDR3: CASSLVTGGGKNIQYF. The CDR3 coding sequence is TGTGCCAGCAGCTTAGTGACGGGAGGCGGCAAAAACATTCAGTACTTC.

CDR3 nucleotides: TGTGCCTCTGCCGGGACTGGCCCCTACGAGCAGTACTTC. It specifies CASAGTGPYEQYF. V and J are TRBV28 and TRBJ2-7; a weak D match, TRBD2 (6 bases). Germline CDR1 is MDHEN and CDR2 is SYDVKM. V was trimmed by 11 bases and J by 2 bases, leaving 16 bases between them. This CDR3 spans 13 amino acids.

The CDR3: CATNVLAGGSTDTQYF. DNA for the CDR3: TGTGCCACCAACGTCCTAGCGGGAGGGAGCACAGATACGCAGTATTTT. The chain has TRBV24-1 and TRBJ2-3; 12 bases fit TRBD2. The V gene end was trimmed by 8 bases and the J gene end by 0 bases; junction bases not matched to a gene: 5. CDR1 is KGHDR, CDR2 SFDVKD, per germline. The length of the CDR3 is 16 residues.

The J gene is TRBJ1-2, the V gene TRBV5-1, with a weak D call TRBD1 (5 bases). Trimming cost V 2 bases and J 6 bases, with 17 bases left between them. This CDR3 comprises 15 residues. In germline, CDR1 is SGHRS, CDR2 YFSETQ. The CDR3 sequence: CASSFASGESHGYTF. For the CDR3, the DNA is TGCGCCAGCAGCTTCGCGTCGGGGGAGTCCCATGGCTACACCTTC.

The gene calls are TRBV7-2 and TRBJ2-1; D not certain. The CDR3 totals 14 residues. CDR1 and CDR2 from the germline V gene are SGHTA and FQGNSA. V was clipped by 2 bases and J by 6 bases, with 11 bases between them. CDR3 in DNA: TGTGCCAGCAGCTTATCCGCTAGGTCCAATGAGCAGTTCTTC. Protein sequence: CASSLSARSNEQFF.

CDR3 nucleotides: TGTGCCAGCAGGACAGGGCTTTCGGGGGAACAGCCCCAGCATTTT. The encoded protein is CASRTGLSGEQPQHF. This chain uses TRBV27 with TRBJ1-5; 7 nucleotides match TRBD1. Trimming cost V 6 bases and J 7 bases; bases outside gene matches: 12. The CDR3 totals 15 residues. CDR1 and CDR2 (germline): MNHEY, SMNVEV (reference sequence).

The chain carries TRBV7-9 and TRBJ2-3, with TRBD1 as a possible D gene (5 bases). CDR1 SEHNR and CDR2 FQNEAQ come from the germline V gene (reference sequence). The CDR3 is made up of 14 amino acids. V lost 6 bases and J 1 base, leaving 11 bases between the germline ends. The CDR3 loop is CASRNLRGTDTQYF. CDR3 sequence (DNA): TGTGCCAGCAGAAACCTCAGGGGCACAGATACGCAGTATTTT. Together with reference TRBV7-9 and TRBJ2-3, the CDR3 gives the full variable domain: DTGVSQNPRHKITKRGQNVTFRCDPISEHNRLYWYRQTLGQGPEFLTYFQNEAQLEKSRLLSDRFSAERPKGSFSTLEIQRTEQGDSAMYLCASRNLRGTDTQYFGPGTRLTVL.